The clone carrying this T cell receptor beta chain was seen at least ten times. The antigen remains undetermined. HTBI primers from iRepertoire and Arm-PCR of CDR3 regions yielded the TCR beta libraries. In the authors' methods: Segment identification across samples yielded roughly 62 TRBV and 12 to 15 TRBJ segments. TCRdb ran MiXCR on the multiplex PCR reads and lists one entry per CDR3 protein. In this record, the V and J calls reflect TCRdb's handling and not the investigators' own analysis. This sample has under 250,000 distinct CDR3 sequences, with around 20% found just once. Time point given: newly diagnosed GD, antithyroid drugs for less than 3 months. Preparation of the TCR library used RNA extracted from PBMCs. The germline V gene has CDR1 SQVTM and CDR2 ANQGSEA. The V gene end was trimmed by 5 bases and the J gene end by 1 base; junction bases not matched to a gene: 4. The CDR3 has 13 residues.

The data were taken from a study of regulatory T cells in long-lasting Graves disease. Study-level points and caveats: Segments TRBV28, TRBJ1-2 and TRBJ2-5 showed preferential usage in persistent disease. Reduced TCR diversity was observed in persistent Graves' patients versus newly diagnosed patients.

The sequence came from a female donor with Graves disease. The source material was peripheral blood mononuclear cells (PBMCs), sampled at new diagnosis, from a patient treated with antithyroid drugs. The chain has TRBV29-1 and TRBJ2-7; TRBD1 matches at 8 bases. The CDR3 spells CSVRQGSSYEQYF. The CDR3 bases are TGCAGCGTTAGACAGGGGTCATCCTACGAGCAGTACTTC.